Each of the 15 T cell receptor beta chains below was sequenced from the same sample in a study of cytomegalovirus exposure and HLA in healthy donors. Researchers ran the PCR with 60 Vbeta and 13 Jbeta primers. Profiled with immunoSEQ multiplex PCR; TCRdb holds only in-frame clones, not every one. The table records under 200,000 clones, approximately 80% of them present only once. The sequencing sample was made of PBMCs. The receptors here all came from a man aged 60 to 69 in good health and CMV-seronegative.

This clone was counted once. The chain uses TRBV7-8 and TRBJ2-3, with a weak D call TRBD2 (6 bases). This CDR3 has 15 residues. Trimming cost V 4 bases and J 2 bases, with 13 bases left between them. In germline, CDR1 is SGHVS, CDR2 FQNEAQ. CDR3 sequence: CASSSLAQLTDTQYF. The CDR3 DNA follows: TGTGCCAGCAGCTCCCTAGCGCAACTCACAGATACGCAGTATTTT.

This rearrangement joins TRBV5-4 to TRBJ1-6, with TRBD1 matching over 9 bases. The CDR3 covers 15 residues. Unmatched junction bases numbered 8, after V lost 4 bases and J lost 9 bases. Germline-derived CDR1 and CDR2 are SGHNT and YYREEE (reference sequence). In DNA form, the CDR3 reads TGTGCCAGCAGCGTAGACACAGGGGGCGCTTCACCCCTCCACTTT. It specifies CASSVDTGGASPLHF. The complete variable domain, with remaining parts taken from reference TRBV5-4 and TRBJ1-6, reads ETGVTQSPTHLIKTRGQQVTLRCSSQSGHNTVSWYQQALGQGPQFIFQYYREEENGRGNFPPRFSGLQFPNYSSELNVNALELDDSALYLCASSVDTGGASPLHFGNGTRLTVT.

The CDR3 coding sequence is TGTGCCAGCAGCCCTAGCCCCAGGAGCTCTGGAAACACCATATATTTT. It is translated as CASSPSPRSSGNTIYF. V is TRBV7-9 and J is TRBJ1-3; D remains unclear. CDR3 length equals 16 residues. Germline V gene sequence: CDR1 SEHNR, CDR2 FQNEAQ (reference sequence). V dropped 5 bases and J dropped 0 bases, with 14 bases sitting between them.

V usage is TRBV6-5 and J usage is TRBJ2-7, with D perhaps TRBD1 (6 bases). CDR3 length: 12 residues. Per germline, CDR1 MNHEY and CDR2 SVGAGI. Trimming removed 7 bases from V and 6 bases from J, with 13 bases in between. The CDR3 DNA follows: TGTGCCAGCACCGACAGGCTAGCCGAGCAGTACTTC. Translated, it gives CASTDRLAEQYF.

V and J are TRBV7-2 and TRBJ2-7, with a tentative D call TRBD2 (6 bases). Trimming took off 0 bases at V and 1 base at J, with 7 bases between the two ends. Germline lookup yields CDR1 SGHTA and CDR2 FQGNSA. This CDR3 contains 14 residues. In DNA, the CDR3 is TGTGCCAGCAGCTTAGCCGGGAGTTCCTACGAGCAGTACTTC. This encodes CASSLAGSSYEQYF.

The chain joins TRBV11-2 to TRBJ1-2; D not resolved. Germline V CDR1 and CDR2: SGHAT, FQNNGV. The CDR3 is 12 residues long. Trimming left V 5 bases short and J 8 bases short, with 12 bases between. The CDR3 region is CASSLSGGGYTF. The DNA for the CDR3 is TGTGCCAGCAGCCTGTCGGGTGGCGGCTACACCTTC.

In the case of this clone: The junction differs from germline at one of its ends, possibly a read error. This chain links TRBV27 with TRBJ1-5, with 9 bases identical to TRBD1. The CDR3 runs 13 residues. CDR1 is MNHEY, CDR2 SMNVEV, per germline (reference sequence). This chain's CDR3 is CASSWDREQPQNF. The CDR3 coding sequence is TGTGCCAGCAGTTGGGACAGGGAGCAGCCCCAGAATTTT.

The V gene is TRBV2, the J gene TRBJ1-1; 9 bases match TRBD1. Germline values: CDR1 SNHLY, CDR2 FYNNEI. CDR3 size: 14 residues. Trimming removed 6 bases from V and 0 bases from J; junction bases left unmatched: 2. DNA of the CDR3: TGTGCCAGCAGAGGGACAGGGATGAACACTGAAGCTTTCTTT. It translates to CASRGTGMNTEAFF. Combining the CDR3 with reference TRBV2 and TRBJ1-1 gives the whole variable domain EPEVTQTPSHQVTQMGQEVILRCVPISNHLYFYWYRQILGQKVEFLVSFYNNEISEKSEIFDDQFSVERPDGSNFTLKIRSTKLEDSAMYFCASRGTGMNTEAFFGQGTRLTVV.

This rearrangement joins TRBV29-1 to TRBJ2-2; 9 bases are shared with TRBD1. This CDR3 region has 14 residues. From germline, CDR1 is SQVTM and CDR2 ANQGSEA. With 4 bases clipped from V and 3 bases from J, the junction kept 3 bases outside the gene matches. The CDR3 here is CSVARQGDTGELFF. The CDR3 coding sequence is TGCAGCGTTGCCCGACAGGGGGACACCGGGGAGCTGTTTTTT.

This clone was seen more than once but under ten times. This chain connects TRBV19 to TRBJ1-1; D is ambiguous. Germline V gene data show CDR1 as LNHDA and CDR2 as SQIVND (reference sequence). The CDR3 is 13 residues long. Trimming pared 3 bases from V and 1 base from J, leaving 6 bases between. DNA for the CDR3: TGTGCCAGTAGTATTCTCCCGAACACTGAAGCTTTCTTT. As protein: CASSILPNTEAFF.

The chain joins TRBV9 to TRBJ1-1; D is ambiguous. Per germline, CDR1 SGDLS and CDR2 YYNGEE. This CDR3 spans 15 amino acids. Trimming shortened V by 4 bases and J by 0 bases, and 13 bases separated the two germline ends. The CDR3 is CASSPIADLNTEAFF. The CDR3 DNA is TGTGCCAGCAGCCCCATCGCGGATCTGAACACTGAAGCTTTCTTT.

The V call is TRBV29-1, the J call TRBJ2-7; tentative D call: TRBD1 (7 bases). From germline, CDR1 is SQVTM and CDR2 ANQGSEA. Trimming took off 4 bases at V and 2 bases at J, with 9 bases between the two ends. CDR3 length: 12 amino acids. The DNA for the CDR3 is TGCAGCGTTGCCAGGGGGGCCTACGAGCAGTACTTC. Translating it yields CSVARGAYEQYF.

This chain links TRBV9 with TRBJ1-3, with D uncertain. V was shortened by 0 bases and J by 0 bases, with 10 bases between the two germline ends. CDR1 and CDR2 from the germline V gene are SGDLS and YYNGEE. The length of the CDR3 is 16 residues. CDR3 region: CASSVDGRGSGNTIYF. In DNA form, the CDR3 reads TGTGCCAGCAGCGTAGACGGTCGGGGCTCTGGAAACACCATATATTTT.

This rearrangement joins TRBV5-4 to TRBJ1-2, with 8 bases matching TRBD1. This CDR3 spans 13 amino acids. V lost 0 bases and J lost 14; bases outside the gene matches: 9. CDR1 is SGHNT and CDR2 is YYREEE in the germline V gene (reference sequence). CDR3 loop: CASSLVAGGVMTF. The CDR3 DNA follows: TGTGCCAGCAGCTTGGTGGCAGGGGGCGTAATGACCTTC.

The rearrangement joins TRBV7-3 to TRBJ2-1; 8 bases align to TRBD1. Germline loops: CDR1 SGHTA, CDR2 FQGTGA. Trimming cost V 5 bases and J 10 bases; bases outside gene matches: 10. The CDR3 loop spans 14 amino acids. The CDR3 here is CASSPGQGFGEQFF. The DNA for the CDR3 is TGTGCCAGCAGCCCAGGACAGGGATTCGGGGAGCAGTTCTTC.